The 20 T cell receptor beta chains below come from one sample, sequenced in a study of regulatory T cells in long-lasting Graves disease. Sample time point: newly diagnosed GD, antithyroid drugs for less than 3 months. The TCR library was prepared using RNA isolated from PBMCs. Assembly of TCR beta libraries relied on iRepertoire HTBI primers together with Arm-PCR of CDR3 regions. TCRdb called the multiplex PCR reads again in MiXCR, with one record for every CDR3 protein. The sample has some 340,000 distinct CDR3 sequences; 10% to 15% are singletons. These data also formed part of another study, on T cells in Graves' hyperthyroidism and ophthalmopathy.

The sequenced sample was peripheral blood mononuclear cells (PBMCs), obtained at new diagnosis, from a patient treated with antithyroid drugs. All receptors come from a woman younger than 35 with Graves disease.

This clonotype was counted at least ten times. This sequence joins TRBV20-1 and TRBJ2-7, with 7 bases matching TRBD1. The CDR3 runs 14 residues. V lost 6 bases, J lost 7 bases, and 15 bases stayed unmatched. Germline CDR1 and CDR2: DFQATT and SNEGSKA (reference sequence). In DNA, the CDR3 is TGCAGTGCGCCAGGACAGGCCAATCTGCGGGAGCAGTACTTC. Translation gives CSAPGQANLREQYF.

This clonotype was seen repeatedly, ten times or more. The V call is TRBV9, the J call TRBJ2-3; no reliable D call. The CDR3 runs 11 residues. Trimming removed 5 bases at V and 2 bases at J, with 3 bases between. Per germline, CDR1 SGDLS and CDR2 YYNGEE. The CDR3 protein is CASSTTDTQYF. The DNA of the CDR3 is TGTGCCAGCAGTACCACAGATACGCAGTATTTT.

Of note for this clonotype: A much larger clone differs by one base, so this may be a read error. The chain has TRBV3-1 and TRBJ1-1; D remains ambiguous. Germline V gene lookup returns CDR1 LGHDT and CDR2 YNNKEL (reference sequence). The CDR3 sequence is 13 residues long. Trimming took 3 bases from V and 6 from J, leaving 11 bases between them. The CDR3 DNA is TGTGCCAGCAGCCATGATCTGGTGGCTGAAGCTTTCTTT. Translating it yields CASSHDLVAEAFF.

This clonotype was recorded many times. V and J are TRBV12-3 or TRBV12-4 and TRBJ2-5; 12 nucleotides match TRBD2. V was clipped by 5 bases and J by 5 bases; unmatched bases: 9. This CDR3 is 16 amino acids long. CDR3 DNA: TGTGCCAGCAGTGCCCGGGGACTAGCGGGCGGGGAGACCCAGTACTTC. Encoded protein: CASSARGLAGGETQYF.

This clonotype has at least ten counts. The V call is TRBV12-3 or TRBV12-4, the J call TRBJ2-2; D is ambiguous. Trimming removed 2 bases at V and 1 base at J, with 5 bases between. The CDR3 loop spans 14 amino acids. This chain's CDR3 is CASSLRMNTGELFF. The CDR3 coding sequence is TGTGCCAGCAGTTTAAGAATGAACACCGGGGAGCTGTTTTTT.

This clonotype was observed at least ten times. The chain joins TRBV11-2 to TRBJ1-1; D unresolved. The CDR3 has 12 residues. CDR1 SGHAT and CDR2 FQNNGV come from the germline V gene. Trimming removed 3 bases from V and 3 bases from J, with 5 bases in between. As DNA, the CDR3 is TGTGCCAGCAGCTTTGACCACACTGAAGCTTTCTTT. Translating gives CASSFDHTEAFF.

In this sample, this clonotype turned up many times. This chain connects TRBV3-1 to TRBJ1-1, with D tentatively TRBD1 (6 bases). Germline V gene data show CDR1 as LGHDT and CDR2 as YNNKEL (reference sequence). This CDR3 comprises 14 residues. V was shortened by 7 bases and J by 3 bases, with 15 bases between the two germline ends. The CDR3 is CASIDSGGDTEAFF. The CDR3 DNA reads as TGTGCCAGCATCGACAGTGGGGGCGACACTGAAGCTTTCTTT.

The rearrangement links TRBV7-9 to TRBJ1-1, with no clear D. The CDR3 is 13 amino acids. Trimming left V 2 bases short and J 3 bases short, with 7 bases between. The germline V gene encodes CDR1 SEHNR and CDR2 FQNEAQ (reference sequence). The CDR3 sequence is CASSLRPDTEAFF. The CDR3 nucleotides are TGTGCCAGCAGCTTAAGACCAGACACTGAAGCTTTCTTT.

This clonotype was detected only a few times. V gene TRBV19 combines with J gene TRBJ2-7; 8 bases fit TRBD1. The V gene end was trimmed by 9 bases and the J gene end by 3 bases; junction bases not matched to a gene: 13. CDR1 LNHDA and CDR2 SQIVND come from the germline V gene (reference sequence). The CDR3 is 15 residues long. CDR3 sequence: CASYSSGQEVYEQYV. CDR3 nucleotides: TGTGCCAGCTACTCATCGGGACAGGAAGTCTACGAGCAGTACGTC.

As regards this clonotype: The junction departs from the called germline gene at one end, perhaps through a read error. This chain's CDR3 is CASSDYRYPNTGELSF. The CDR3 DNA sequence: TGTGCCAGCAGTGACTACAGGTACCCGAACACCGGGGAGCTGTCTTTT. The V call is TRBV6-1, the J call TRBJ2-2; D tentatively fits TRBD1 or TRBD2 (5 bases each). There are 16 residues in the CDR3. CDR1 is MNHNS, CDR2 SASEGT, per germline.

The sample holds many counts of this clonotype. V and J are TRBV6-2 or TRBV6-3 and TRBJ2-3; TRBD1 aligns across 7 bases. This CDR3 is built from 12 residues. Losses at the gene ends were 6 bases for V and 10 bases for J; bases not matched to a gene: 7. CDR1 MNHEY and CDR2 SVGEGT come from the germline V gene. DNA for the CDR3: TGTGCCAGCAGCTACAGGGGTTCTGCGCAGTATTTT. Translation gives CASSYRGSAQYF.

This clonotype occurred many times. The V call is TRBV19, the J call TRBJ1-2; perhaps TRBD1 as D (5 bases). V lost 3 bases, J lost 6 bases, and 17 bases lay in between. In germline, CDR1 is LNHDA, CDR2 SQIVND (reference sequence). This CDR3 has 15 amino acids. The CDR3 loop reads CASSMEVREVNGYTF. The CDR3 bases are TGTGCCAGTAGTATGGAAGTCAGGGAGGTCAATGGCTACACCTTC.

The gene calls are TRBV9 and TRBJ2-3; D not resolved. CDR3 length equals 13 residues. Germline V gene data show CDR1 as SGDLS and CDR2 as YYNGEE. V was cut by 4 bases and J by 10 bases, with 16 bases left in between. CDR3 bases: TGTGCCAGCAGCCCGGCGACTCCTTTTGCGCAGTATTTT. The encoded protein is CASSPATPFAQYF.

This clonotype was observed at least ten times. V and J are TRBV7-2 and TRBJ2-2; TRBD1 is a possible D gene (6 bases). Germline lookup yields CDR1 SGHTA and CDR2 FQGNSA. The CDR3 has 16 amino acids. The germline V and J ends were trimmed by 4 bases and 6 bases, with 18 bases remaining between them. CDR3 DNA: TGTGCCAGCAGCTCCCCCAGGGGAAGTTACGCCGGGGAGCTGTTTTTT. Its protein is CASSSPRGSYAGELFF.

This clonotype was seen repeatedly, ten times or more. V usage is TRBV10-3 and J usage is TRBJ1-2; unclear D gene. This CDR3 is built from 14 residues. Looked up from germline, CDR1 is ENHRY and CDR2 is SYGVKD. Trimming removed 6 bases at V and 4 bases at J, with 15 bases between. CDR3 protein: CAIRSADSPYGYTF. In DNA form, the CDR3 reads TGTGCCATCAGATCAGCGGACTCACCCTATGGCTACACCTTC.

Only a few counts were recorded for this clonotype. The J gene is TRBJ2-7, the V gene TRBV10-3; 8 bases map to TRBD2. CDR3 length: 14 amino acids. Per germline, CDR1 ENHRY and CDR2 SYGVKD. Unmatched junction bases numbered 7, after V lost 3 bases and J lost 6 bases. The CDR3 bases are TGTGCCATCAGTGATGGAGCGGGAGCCCTCGAGCAGTACTTC. It encodes CAISDGAGALEQYF.

This clonotype has just a few counts. This clone may be a read error of a much larger clone one base away. V and J are TRBV20-1 and TRBJ1-1, with D perhaps TRBD1 (5 bases). CDR3 length equals 16 residues. CDR1 and CDR2 (germline): DFQATT, SNEGSKA (reference sequence). Written as DNA, the CDR3 is TGCAGTGCTAGAGATTTCCGGGGCCTATTGAACACTGAAGCTCTCTTT. This gives the protein CSARDFRGLLNTEALF.

The rearrangement uses TRBV9 and TRBJ2-7, with 9 bases matching TRBD2. The junction had 9 bases not matched to a gene; V was cut back by 2 bases and J by 6 bases. CDR1 and CDR2 from the germline V gene are SGDLS and YYNGEE. This CDR3 comprises 15 residues. The CDR3 region is CASSVVAGGFCEQYV. CDR3 bases: TGTGCCAGCAGCGTGGTCGCGGGGGGGTTTTGCGAGCAGTACGTC.

This clonotype was observed at least ten times. This chain's CDR3 is CASSLAGGLNTGELFF. The CDR3 DNA reads as TGTGCCAGCAGCTTAGCGGGAGGGTTGAACACCGGGGAGCTGTTTTTT. The genes are TRBV3-1 and TRBJ2-2; 11 bases agree with TRBD2. Germline loops: CDR1 LGHDT, CDR2 YNNKEL (reference sequence). The ends lost 5 bases at V and 1 base at J; junction bases unmatched: 3. This CDR3 region has 16 residues.

In this sample, this clonotype turned up a few times. The CDR3 end shows no conserved phenylalanine or tryptophan, and so a read error is likely. The chain uses TRBV12-3 or TRBV12-4 and TRBJ1-2; 8 bases are a match to TRBD1. With V trimmed by 7 bases and J by 8 bases, 6 bases remained unmatched. This CDR3 spans 12 amino acids. CDR3 nucleotide sequence: TGTGCCAGCATCCAGGGGGCCAGGGGCTACACCTCC. Amino acid sequence: CASIQGARGYTS.